The 17 T cell receptor beta chains below come from one sample, sequenced in a study of long-term antiretroviral therapy in people with HIV. Survey level was the resolution at which the v3.0 immunoSEQ assay ran. TCRdb's copy holds only in-frame clones and misses some; the assay was immunoSEQ multiplex PCR. Among 13,000 or so clones listed, around 73% were seen once. The sequenced sample was unsorted PBMCs, obtained 1.3 years after starting antiretroviral therapy. These receptors were obtained from a woman under 30 with HIV.

This chain joins TRBV4-2 and TRBJ2-7; TRBD1 matches at 10 bases. Germline-derived CDR1 and CDR2 are LGHNA and YNFKEQ. V lost 3 bases and J lost 2; bases outside the gene matches: 10. CDR3 length: 17 amino acids. In DNA, the CDR3 is TGTGCCAGCAGCCAGCCCCACTCCGGGACAGGGGCCTACGAGCAGTACTTC. Its translation: CASSQPHSGTGAYEQYF.

In DNA form, the CDR3 reads TGTGCCAGCAGCCCAAGCGGTCGGGATGAGCAGTTCTTC. As protein: CASSPSGRDEQFF. The chain joins TRBV11-3 to TRBJ2-1, with D possibly TRBD2 on 5 matching bases. V lost 5 bases and J lost 8, with 13 bases in between. Germline assignment: CDR1 SGHNT and CDR2 YENEEA. The CDR3 covers 13 residues. Drawing the rest from reference TRBV11-3 and TRBJ2-1, the complete variable domain is EAGVVQSPRYKIIEKKQPVAFWCNPISGHNTLYWYLQNLGQGPELLIRYENEEAVDDSQLPKDRFSAERLKGVDSTLKIQPAELGDSAVYLCASSPSGRDEQFFGPGTRLTVL.

The chain carries TRBV6-6 and TRBJ1-1, with TRBD1 matching 7 bases. Germline CDR1 and CDR2: MNHNY and SVGAGI (reference sequence). V lost 0 bases, J lost 0 bases, and 4 bases stayed unmatched. This CDR3 region has 16 residues. The CDR3 DNA reads TGTGCCAGCAGTTACTCCCAGGGACAGTTGAACACTGAAGCTTTCTTT. The encoded protein is CASSYSQGQLNTEAFF.

The V gene is TRBV28, the J gene TRBJ1-5; no reliable D call. The CDR3 extends over 14 amino acids. V was shortened by 3 bases and J by 5 bases, with 11 bases between the two germline ends. Germline V gene lookup returns CDR1 MDHEN and CDR2 SYDVKM. The CDR3 DNA sequence: TGTGCCAGCAGTTTCGGCACATATTATCAGCCCCAGCATTTT. Amino acid sequence: CASSFGTYYQPQHF.

With respect to this clone: An end of the junction differs from the germline gene, which may be a read error. The chain employs TRBV9 and TRBJ2-2; D remains ambiguous. The germline V gene encodes CDR1 SGDLS and CDR2 YYNGEE. This CDR3 spans 14 amino acids. The CDR3 DNA reads as TGTGCCAGCAGCGTACGAGAGTACACCTGGGAGCTGTTTTTT. Its translation is CASSVREYTWELFF.

The count of this clone is one. The genes are TRBV2 and TRBJ2-7; D unresolved. CDR3 length: 11 amino acids. Germline lookup yields CDR1 SNHLY and CDR2 FYNNEI. V lost 6 bases and J 5 bases, leaving 8 bases between the germline ends. CDR3 sequence reads: CASRDAHEQYF. The DNA for the CDR3 is TGTGCCAGCAGGGATGCCCACGAGCAGTACTTC. Variable domain in full (rest from reference TRBV2 and TRBJ2-7): EPEVTQTPSHQVTQMGQEVILRCVPISNHLYFYWYRQILGQKVEFLVSFYNNEISEKSEIFDDQFSVERPDGSNFTLKIRSTKLEDSAMYFCASRDAHEQYFGPGTRLTVT.

This clone was seen more than once but under ten times. Other DNA variants within this sample encode the same CDR3. V usage is TRBV30 and J usage is TRBJ2-3; D is perhaps TRBD1 (5 bases). Deletions cut 2 bases from V and 6 bases from J, with 6 bases between. This CDR3 has 11 residues. Germline lookup yields CDR1 GTSNPN and CDR2 SVGIG (reference sequence). The CDR3 DNA is TGTGCCTGGAGTTCAGGGGATACGCAGTATTTT. Its translation: CAWSSGDTQYF.

The chain carries TRBV30 and TRBJ2-1, with D unclear. CDR1 is GTSNPN, CDR2 SVGIG, per germline (reference sequence). The CDR3 spans 13 residues. V shed 3 bases and J shed 9 bases, with 15 bases lying between them. This CDR3 reads CAWSSAGTGEQFF. In DNA, the CDR3 is TGTGCCTGGAGCTCTGCCGGCACGGGTGAGCAGTTCTTC.

V is TRBV2 and J is TRBJ2-7; 11 positions match TRBD1. CDR1 is SNHLY and CDR2 is FYNNEI in the germline V gene. The CDR3 covers 16 residues. V lost 4 bases to trimming and J lost 3 bases; unmatched junction nucleotides: 8. CDR3 sequence reads: CASSVGPGTGGYEQYF. The CDR3 DNA sequence: TGTGCCAGCAGTGTTGGCCCCGGGACAGGGGGCTACGAGCAGTACTTC.

The V gene is TRBV29-1, the J gene TRBJ1-1; 9 nucleotides agree with TRBD1. Germline V lookup: CDR1 SQVTM, CDR2 ANQGSEA. V shed 7 bases and J 2 bases; nucleotides not matched to a gene: 5. This CDR3 is built from 13 residues. CDR3 sequence reads: CSGGTGGNTEAFF. CDR3 nucleotide sequence: TGCAGCGGCGGTACAGGGGGCAACACTGAAGCTTTCTTT. The entire variable domain, with the rest obtained from reference TRBV29-1 and TRBJ1-1, is as follows: SAVISQKPSRDICQRGTSLTIQCQVDSQVTMMFWYRQQPGQSLTLIATANQGSEATYESGFVIDKFPISRPNLTFSTLTVSNMSPEDSSIYLCSGGTGGNTEAFFGQGTRLTVV.

This clone was seen a handful of times. The chain is built from TRBV28 and TRBJ1-5; the D gene is possibly TRBD1 (5 bases). Germline V lookup: CDR1 MDHEN, CDR2 SYDVKM. The CDR3 extends over 12 amino acids. Trimming cost V 10 bases and J 5 bases, with 12 bases left between them. CDR3 region: CAIQGWDQPQHF. DNA of the CDR3: TGTGCCATCCAGGGATGGGATCAGCCCCAGCATTTT.

CDR3 in DNA: TGTGCCAGCAGCTTCACAGGGGAAGCTAACTATGGCTACACCTTC. This gives the protein CASSFTGEANYGYTF. V gene TRBV7-9 combines with J gene TRBJ1-2; 7 bases match TRBD1. With V trimmed by 3 bases and J by 0 bases, 4 bases remained unmatched. Germline lookup yields CDR1 SEHNR and CDR2 FQNEAQ (reference sequence). CDR3 length: 15 amino acids.

This clone was detected once. The chain uses TRBV9 and TRBJ1-3; D may be TRBD1 (5 bases). The CDR3 consists of 15 residues. Germline loops: CDR1 SGDLS, CDR2 YYNGEE. The V end lost 4 bases, the J end lost 0 bases, and 11 bases lay between the germline ends. CDR3 sequence (DNA): TGTGCCAGCAGCCCGGGACCGGACTCTGGAAACACCATATATTTT. It yields the protein CASSPGPDSGNTIYF.

A note on this clone: Other DNA sequences from this sample encode an identical CDR3 as well. The chain joins TRBV9 to TRBJ2-5; D is uncertain. The CDR3 has 15 amino acids. Germline assignment: CDR1 SGDLS and CDR2 YYNGEE. Trimming removed 0 bases at V and 5 bases at J, with 14 bases between. The CDR3 sequence is CASSVVGDSRETQYF. The DNA for the CDR3 is TGTGCCAGCAGCGTAGTTGGCGATTCGAGGGAGACCCAGTACTTC.

The CDR3 reads CASSPPRDTYNEQFF. The CDR3 region has the DNA TGTGCCAGCAGTCCCCCCCGGGACACTTACAATGAGCAGTTCTTC. The rearrangement uses TRBV28 and TRBJ2-1, with a tentative D call TRBD1 (6 bases). CDR3 length: 15 amino acids. V was trimmed by 5 bases and J by 4 bases, leaving 15 bases between them. In germline, CDR1 is MDHEN, CDR2 SYDVKM.

In DNA, the CDR3 is TGTGCCACAAACAACAGGGGACAAGAGACCCAGTACTTC. Its protein product is CATNNRGQETQYF. This rearrangement joins TRBV10-3 to TRBJ2-5, with 7 positions matching TRBD1. Per germline, CDR1 ENHRY and CDR2 SYGVKD. Trimming removed 10 bases from V and 2 bases from J; junction bases left unmatched: 7. The CDR3 contains 13 residues.

The rearrangement uses TRBV9 and TRBJ1-3; D possibly corresponds to TRBD1 (5 bases). Trimming left V 7 bases short and J 3 bases short, with 8 bases between. The germline CDR1 and CDR2 sequences are SGDLS and YYNGEE. This CDR3 is 12 amino acids long. For the CDR3, the DNA is TGTGCCAGCGGGGGTGGTGGAAACACCATATATTTT. It is translated as CASGGGGNTIYF. The variable domain in full, with the rest retrieved from reference TRBV9 and TRBJ1-3, is DSGVTQTPKHLITATGQRVTLRCSPRSGDLSVYWYQQSLDQGLQFLIQYYNGEERAKGNILERFSAQQFPDLHSELNLSSLELGDSALYFCASGGGGNTIYFGEGSWLTVV.